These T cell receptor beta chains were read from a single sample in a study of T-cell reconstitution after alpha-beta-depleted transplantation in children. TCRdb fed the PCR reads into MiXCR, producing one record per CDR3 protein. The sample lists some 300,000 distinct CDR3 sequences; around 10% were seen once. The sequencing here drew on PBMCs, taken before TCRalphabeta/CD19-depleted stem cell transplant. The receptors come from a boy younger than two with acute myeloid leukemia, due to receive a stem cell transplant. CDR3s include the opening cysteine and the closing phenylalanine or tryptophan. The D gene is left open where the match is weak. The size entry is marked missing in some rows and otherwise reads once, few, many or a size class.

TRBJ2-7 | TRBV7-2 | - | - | CASSFPGDSYEQYF | TGTGCCAGCAGCTTTCCAGGGGACTCCTACGAGCAGTACTTC
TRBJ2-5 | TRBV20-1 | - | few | CCASLGQASYQETQYF | TGCTGTGCTAGTCTTGGGCAGGCGTCGTACCAAGAGACCCAGTACTTC
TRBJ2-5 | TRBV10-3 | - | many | CAISESGLLSSGTQYF | TGTGCCATCAGTGAGTCGGGACTCCTCTCGTCGGGGACCCAGTACTTC
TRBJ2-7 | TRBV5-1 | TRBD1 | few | CASSLRTGRSYEQYF | TGCGCCAGCAGCTTGAGGACAGGCCGTTCCTACGAGCAGTACTTC
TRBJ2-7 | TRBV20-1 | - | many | CSAVPGSYEQYF | TGCAGTGCAGTGCCCGGCTCCTACGAGCAGTACTTC
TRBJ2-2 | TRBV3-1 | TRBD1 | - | CASSPGTGGISNTGELFF | TGTGCCAGCAGCCCAGGGACAGGGGGAATTTCGAACACCGGGGAGCTGTTTTTT
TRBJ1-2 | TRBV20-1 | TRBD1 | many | CSAGDRESPYTF | TGCAGTGCTGGGGACAGGGAAAGCCCCTACACCTTC
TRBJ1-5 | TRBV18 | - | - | CASSPRAGPQPQHF | TGTGCCAGCTCACCCCGGGCAGGGCCCCAGCCCCAGCATTTT
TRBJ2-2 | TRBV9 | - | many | CASSVAETGELFF | TGTGCCAGCAGCGTAGCAGAGACCGGGGAGCTGTTTTTT
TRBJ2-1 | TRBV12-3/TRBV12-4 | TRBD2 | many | CASRRKAGGPHNEQFF | TGTGCCAGCAGGCGAAAAGCGGGAGGGCCGCACAATGAGCAGTTCTTC
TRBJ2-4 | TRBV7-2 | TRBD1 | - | CASSSRQGAWYIQYF | TGTGCCAGCAGCTCAAGACAGGGGGCATGGTACATTCAGTACTTC
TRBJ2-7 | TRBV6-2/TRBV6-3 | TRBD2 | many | CASSFSGGAGEQYF | TGTGCCAGCAGTTTCAGCGGGGGGGCTGGGGAGCAGTACTTC
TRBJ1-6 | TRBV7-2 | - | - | CASSATGDSPLHF | TGTGCCAGCAGCGCGACAGGAGATTCACCCCTCCACTTT
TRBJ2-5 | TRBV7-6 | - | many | CASSLVGTVQETQYF | TGTGCCAGCAGCTTAGTCGGGACTGTTCAAGAGACCCAGTACTTC
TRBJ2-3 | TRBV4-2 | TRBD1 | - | CASSARDREEDTQYF | TGTGCCAGCAGCGCCCGGGACAGGGAGGAAGATACGCAGTATTTT
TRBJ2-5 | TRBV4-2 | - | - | CASSLLLPTAGEETQYF | TGTGCCAGCAGCCTACTACTCCCAACGGCCGGGGAAGAGACCCAGTACTTC
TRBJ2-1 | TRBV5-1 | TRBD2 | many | CASSSLSGRSNEQFF | TGCGCCAGCAGCTCGTTGAGCGGGAGGAGCAATGAGCAGTTCTTC
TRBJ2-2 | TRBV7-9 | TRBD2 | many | CASRPGGTGELFF | TGTGCCAGCAGGCCGGGAGGAACCGGGGAGCTGTTTTTT
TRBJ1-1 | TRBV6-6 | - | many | CASSYGGAEAFF | TGTGCCAGCAGTTACGGGGGGGCTGAAGCTTTCTTT
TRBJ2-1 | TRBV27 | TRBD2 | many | CASSQRGTSHNEQFF | TGTGCCAGCAGTCAACGGGGGACTAGCCACAATGAGCAGTTCTTC
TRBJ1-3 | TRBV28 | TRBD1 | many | CASRGDRGSGNTIYF | TGTGCCAGCAGGGGGGACAGGGGATCTGGAAACACCATATATTTT
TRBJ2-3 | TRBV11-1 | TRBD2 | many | CASSLIAGVGTDTQYF | TGTGCCAGCAGCTTAATTGCGGGGGTTGGCACAGATACGCAGTATTTT
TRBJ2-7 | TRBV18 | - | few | CASSPARRYEQYF | TGTGCCAGCTCACCGGCTAGACGCTACGAGCAGTACTTC
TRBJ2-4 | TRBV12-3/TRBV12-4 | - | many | CASSHPRTTKNIQYF | TGTGCCAGCAGTCACCCGCGGACGACCAAAAACATTCAGTACTTC
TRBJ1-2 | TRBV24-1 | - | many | CATSDLKGNYGYTF | TGTGCCACCAGTGATTTGAAGGGGAACTATGGCTACACCTTC
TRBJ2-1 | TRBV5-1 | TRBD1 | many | CASGRGGQDYNEQFF | TGCGCCAGCGGTCGTGGGGGACAGGACTACAATGAGCAGTTCTTC
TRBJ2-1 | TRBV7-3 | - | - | CASSLASSSYNEQFF | TGTGCCAGCAGTCTAGCGTCGAGTTCCTACAATGAGCAGTTCTTC
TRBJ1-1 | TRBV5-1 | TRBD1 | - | CASSLIGGNTEAFF | TGCGCCAGCAGCTTGATAGGGGGCAACACTGAAGCTTTCTTT
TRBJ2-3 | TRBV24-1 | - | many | CATSGGLSGDTQYF | TGTGCCACCAGTGGAGGTCTCAGCGGAGATACGCAGTATTTT
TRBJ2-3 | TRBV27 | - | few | CASSSLGWGGPDTQYF | TGTGCCAGCAGTTCCCTGGGGTGGGGGGGCCCAGATACGCAGTATTTT
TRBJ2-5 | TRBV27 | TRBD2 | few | CASSLDGGGDVPQETQYF | TGTGCCAGCAGTTTGGATGGTGGGGGGGACGTACCCCAAGAGACCCAGTACTTC
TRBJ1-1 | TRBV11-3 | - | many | CASSSGLREGDTEAFF | TGTGCCAGCAGCTCAGGCCTCCGGGAAGGGGACACTGAAGCTTTCTTT
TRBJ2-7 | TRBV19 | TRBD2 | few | CASSRLAGGLSYEQYF | TGTGCCAGTAGTAGACTAGCGGGAGGTCTCTCCTACGAGCAGTACTTC
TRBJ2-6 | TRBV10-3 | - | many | CAISAVGGSGANVLTF | TGTGCCATCAGTGCGGTCGGAGGCTCTGGGGCCAACGTCCTGACTTTC
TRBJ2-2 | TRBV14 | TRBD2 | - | CASSQVGGGAVGELFF | TGTGCCAGCAGCCAAGTAGGCGGGGGGGCCGTCGGGGAGCTGTTTTTT
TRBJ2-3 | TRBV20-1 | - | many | CSARDSRISTDTQYF | TGCAGTGCTAGAGATAGCCGTATTAGCACAGATACGCAGTATTTT
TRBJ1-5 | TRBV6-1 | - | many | CASSDFTGPQPQHF | TGTGCCAGCAGTGACTTTACAGGGCCTCAGCCCCAACATTTT
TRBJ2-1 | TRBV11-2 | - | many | CASLGRNEQFF | TGTGCCAGCTTAGGTCGCAATGAGCAGTTCTTC
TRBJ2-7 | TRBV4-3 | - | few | CASSQIPGHPESEQYF | TGCGCCAGCAGCCAAATTCCGGGACACCCGGAGTCCGAGCAGTACTTC
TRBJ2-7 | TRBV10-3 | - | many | CAISPLQGSYEQYF | TGTGCCATCAGTCCGTTACAGGGCTCCTACGAGCAGTACTTC
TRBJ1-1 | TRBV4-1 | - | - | CASSQYQQGRAEAFF | TGCGCCAGCAGCCAATACCAACAGGGTAGGGCTGAAGCTTTCTTT
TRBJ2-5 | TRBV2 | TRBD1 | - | CASSESRTGQETQYF | TGTGCCAGCAGTGAATCTCGGACAGGCCAAGAGACCCAGTACTTC
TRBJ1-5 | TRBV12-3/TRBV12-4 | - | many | CASSLGRVNQPQHF | TGTGCCAGCAGTTTAGGCAGGGTGAATCAGCCCCAGCATTTT
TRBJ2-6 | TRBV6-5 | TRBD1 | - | CASSIQGDGANVLTF | TGTGCCAGCAGTATACAGGGGGATGGGGCCAACGTCCTGACTTTC
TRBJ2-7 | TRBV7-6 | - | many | CASSLVTGLGYEQYF | TGTGCCAGCAGCTTAGTGACAGGCTTGGGGTACGAGCAGTACTTC
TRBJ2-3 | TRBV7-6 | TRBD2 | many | CASSLGSGGPTDTQYF | TGTGCCAGCAGCTTGGGTAGCGGGGGGCCCACAGATACGCAGTATTTT
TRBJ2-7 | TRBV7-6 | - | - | CASSLKGGDEQYF | TGTGCCAGCAGCCTCAAAGGGGGGGACGAGCAGTACTTC
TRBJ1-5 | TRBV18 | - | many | CASSPLGGHNQPQHF | TGTGCCAGCTCCCCCCTGGGGGGGCACAATCAGCCCCAGCATTTT
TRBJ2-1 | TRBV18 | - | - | CASSLWGASDEQFF | TGTGCCAGCTCACTCTGGGGGGCTAGCGATGAGCAGTTCTTC
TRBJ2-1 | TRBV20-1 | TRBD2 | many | CSARGLAGGSYNEQFF | TGCAGTGCTAGGGGACTAGCGGGAGGCTCCTACAATGAGCAGTTCTTC
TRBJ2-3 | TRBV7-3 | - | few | CASSLTGRIQGADTQYF | TGTGCCAGCAGCTTAACTGGAAGAATCCAGGGCGCAGATACGCAGTATTTT